A selection of T cell receptor beta chains follows, all from one sample in a study of T cells in localized non-small cell lung cancer. Sequencing used immunoSEQ multiplex PCR; TCRdb keeps in-frame clones, though not all of them. The sample lists tens of thousands of clones; roughly nine tenths were seen once. The sample here was peripheral blood mononuclear cells, taken before any cancer treatment. The receptor set was obtained from a man aged 40 to 70 with stage III lung adenocarcinoma. CDR3s include the opening cysteine and the closing phenylalanine or tryptophan. D genes are given only for firm matches. Part of the rows lack a size; the others show once, few, many or a class for expanded clones.

J	size	length	D	V	DNA	CDR3
TRBJ1-3	.	16	.	TRBV4-3	TGCGCCAGCAGCCAAGATCAAACCACAAGTGGAAACACCATATATTTT	CASSQDQTTSGNTIYF
TRBJ2-1	.	14	.	TRBV2	TGTGCCAGCAGTGTCGGGGGATCCTACAATGAGCAGTTCTTC	CASSVGGSYNEQFF
TRBJ2-7	.	14	.	TRBV6-1	TGTGCCAGCAGGTCGACAGGTGTCTCCTACGAGCAGTACTTC	CASRSTGVSYEQYF
TRBJ2-5	.	11	.	TRBV20-1	TGCAGTGCTAGGGCTGGGGAGACCCAGTACTTC	CSARAGETQYF
TRBJ2-7	.	16	TRBD1	TRBV5-3	TGTGCCAGAAGCCAGATCGGGGACAGGGTACCCTACGAGCAGTACTTC	CARSQIGDRVPYEQYF
TRBJ2-1	.	14	TRBD2	TRBV6-4	TGTGCCAGCAGTACTAGCGGGGGGGTGAATGAGCAGTTCTTC	CASSTSGGVNEQFF
TRBJ1-2	.	12	TRBD1	TRBV6-5	TGTGCCAGCACCCTGGACAGGGTAGGCTACACCTTC	CASTLDRVGYTF
TRBJ1-2	.	16	TRBD1	TRBV6-6	TGTGCCAGCAGTTACGGACCGGGACAGGGGATGGATGGCTACACCTTC	CASSYGPGQGMDGYTF
TRBJ1-2	.	12	.	TRBV30	TGTGCCTTTAGTGAAAACCCCTATGGCTACACCTTC	CAFSENPYGYTF
TRBJ2-2	.	17	.	TRBV7-2	TGTGCCAGCAGCTTAGAGGTTCGGAATCGAAACACCGGGGAGCTGTTTTTT	CASSLEVRNRNTGELFF
TRBJ1-2	few	15	.	TRBV29-1	TGCAGCGTTGTCGCCGAGTGGGGCAGTGGGTCTAGCTACACCTTC	CSVVAEWGSGSSYTF
TRBJ1-4	.	15	.	TRBV6-1	TGTGCCAGCAGACTCGACAGGAACCCCAATGAAAAACTGTTTTTT	CASRLDRNPNEKLFF
TRBJ1-1	few	13	.	TRBV29-1	TGCAGCGCTGGACTGTCCATGAACACTGAAGCTTTCTTT	CSAGLSMNTEAFF